This entry lists 8 T cell receptor beta chains sequenced from one sample in a study of PD-1 blockade in classical Hodgkin lymphoma. The data were produced by immunoSEQ multiplex PCR, yet TCRdb's version contains in-frame clones alone and is incomplete. The sample has roughly 50,000 clones, 81% seen once; the top ten hold under 20%. In every patient, relapse followed autologous stem cell transplantation, while exposure to brentuximab vedotin differed. Sample: peripheral blood mononuclear cells (PBMCs), taken at baseline. These receptor sequences come from a human donor with classical Hodgkin lymphoma.

The gene calls are TRBV7-2 and TRBJ2-4; the D gene could be TRBD1 or TRBD2 (6 bases each). Germline CDR1 SGHTA, CDR2 FQGNSA. With 5 bases removed from V and 1 base from J, the gap between germline ends came to 15 bases. The CDR3 runs 16 residues. The CDR3 DNA reads TGTGCCAGCAGCCCCCCAAGGGGGGAGGCCAAAAACATTCAGTACTTC. It codes for CASSPPRGEAKNIQYF.

A few counts support this clone. The rearrangement links TRBV5-6 to TRBJ2-7; TRBD1 matches at 9 bases. The germline V gene has CDR1 SGHDT and CDR2 YYEEEE. The ends lost 4 bases at V and 0 bases at J; junction bases unmatched: 8. The CDR3 consists of 16 residues. CDR3 protein: CASSPWTGERSYEQYF. CDR3 nucleotide sequence: TGTGCCAGCAGCCCCTGGACAGGGGAGCGCTCCTACGAGCAGTACTTC.

V is TRBV5-8 and J is TRBJ2-7; D gene unclear. V was pared by 2 bases and J by 3 bases, with 9 bases between. Germline CDR1 is SGHTS and CDR2 is YDEGEE. The CDR3 contains 13 residues. CDR3 sequence: CASSLTGYYEQYV. Here the CDR3 DNA reads TGTGCCAGCAGCTTAACTGGATACTACGAGCAGTACGTC.

The chain employs TRBV10-3 and TRBJ2-1; D is unclear. The CDR3 loop spans 16 amino acids. V was shortened by 0 bases and J by 3 bases, with 12 bases between the two germline ends. CDR1 is ENHRY and CDR2 is SYGVKD in the germline V gene. CDR3 in DNA: TGTGCCATCAGTGAGTCTAGCTGGTGGGGCTACAATGAGCAGTTCTTC. Protein product: CAISESSWWGYNEQFF.

This clone has more than one count but fewer than ten. The chain has TRBV18 and TRBJ1-3; tentative D call: TRBD1 (6 bases). The CDR3 is 17 amino acids. Germline-derived CDR1 and CDR2 are KGHSH and LQKENI. The V end was cut by 6 bases, the J end by 0 bases, with 18 bases between. CDR3 DNA: TGTGCCAGCTCCACTTCCGGGACAAGACCCTCTGGAAACACCATATATTTT. Translating gives CASSTSGTRPSGNTIYF.

The chain is built from TRBV2 and TRBJ2-1, with D possibly called TRBD1 or TRBD2 (5 bases each). From germline, CDR1 is SNHLY and CDR2 FYNNEI. Trimming took 6 bases from V and 4 from J, leaving 10 bases between them. The CDR3 consists of 13 residues. CDR3 protein: CASRGDLYNEQFF. The CDR3 bases are TGTGCCAGCAGGGGGGACCTTTACAATGAGCAGTTCTTC. The complete variable domain, with remaining parts taken from reference TRBV2 and TRBJ2-1, reads EPEVTQTPSHQVTQMGQEVILRCVPISNHLYFYWYRQILGQKVEFLVSFYNNEISEKSEIFDDQFSVERPDGSNFTLKIRSTKLEDSAMYFCASRGDLYNEQFFGPGTRLTVL.

The rearrangement uses TRBV7-2 and TRBJ1-1; D is unresolved. V lost 2 bases and J 7 bases, leaving 8 bases between the germline ends. The CDR3 loop spans 12 amino acids. Germline V gives CDR1 SGHTA, CDR2 FQGNSA. The CDR3 DNA reads as TGTGCCAGCAGCTTATGGGCCAGTGAAGCTTTCTTT. Translation gives CASSLWASEAFF.

The chain is built from TRBV6-6 and TRBJ2-1; D may be TRBD1 (6 bases). The V and J ends lost 5 bases and 12 bases respectively, with 17 bases between them. The CDR3 is 13 residues long. Germline loops: CDR1 MNHNY, CDR2 SVGAGI (reference sequence). The CDR3 DNA follows: TGTGCCAGCAGTCCTCCTCTGACAGGCGGGCAGTTCTTC. The encoded protein is CASSPPLTGGQFF.